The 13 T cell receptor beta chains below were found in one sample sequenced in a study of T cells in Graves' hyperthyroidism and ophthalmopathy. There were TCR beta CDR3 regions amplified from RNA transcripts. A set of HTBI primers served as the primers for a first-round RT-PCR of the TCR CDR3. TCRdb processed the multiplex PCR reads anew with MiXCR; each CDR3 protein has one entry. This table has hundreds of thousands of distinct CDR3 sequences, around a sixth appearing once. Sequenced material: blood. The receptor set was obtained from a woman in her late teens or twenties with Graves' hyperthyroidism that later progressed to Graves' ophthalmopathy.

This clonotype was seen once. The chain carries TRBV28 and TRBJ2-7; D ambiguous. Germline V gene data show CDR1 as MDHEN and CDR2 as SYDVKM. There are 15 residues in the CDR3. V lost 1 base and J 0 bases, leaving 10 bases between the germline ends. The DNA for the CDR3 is TGTGCCAGCAGTTTATTGACGGGCTACTCCTACGAGCAGTACTTC. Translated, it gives CASSLLTGYSYEQYF. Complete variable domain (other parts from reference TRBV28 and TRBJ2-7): DVKVTQSSRYLVKRTGEKVFLECVQDMDHENMFWYRQDPGLGLRLIYFSYDVKMKEKGDIPEGYSVSREKKERFSLILESASTNQTSMYLCASSLLTGYSYEQYFGPGTRLTVT.

This CDR3 reads CASSPRDSIIAYEQYF. Written as DNA, the CDR3 is TGTGCCAGCTCACCAAGGGACAGCATAATAGCCTACGAGCAGTACTTC. The genes are TRBV18 and TRBJ2-7; 7 positions match TRBD1. CDR3 length equals 16 residues. CDR1 and CDR2 (germline): KGHSH, LQKENI. J was trimmed by 2 bases and V by 2 bases; bases with no gene match: 9. The entire variable domain, with the rest obtained from reference TRBV18 and TRBJ2-7, is as follows: NAGVMQNPRHLVRRRGQEARLRCSPMKGHSHVYWYRQLPEEGLKFMVYLQKENIIDESGMPKERFSAEFPKEGPSILRIQQVVRGDSAAYFCASSPRDSIIAYEQYFGPGTRLTVT.

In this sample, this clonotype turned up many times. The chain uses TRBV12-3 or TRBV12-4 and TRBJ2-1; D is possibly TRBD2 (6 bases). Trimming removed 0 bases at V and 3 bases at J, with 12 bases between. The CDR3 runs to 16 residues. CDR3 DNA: TGTGCCAGCAGTTTAGCCCTCGGGGGTATCTACAATGAGCAGTTCTTC. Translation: CASSLALGGIYNEQFF.

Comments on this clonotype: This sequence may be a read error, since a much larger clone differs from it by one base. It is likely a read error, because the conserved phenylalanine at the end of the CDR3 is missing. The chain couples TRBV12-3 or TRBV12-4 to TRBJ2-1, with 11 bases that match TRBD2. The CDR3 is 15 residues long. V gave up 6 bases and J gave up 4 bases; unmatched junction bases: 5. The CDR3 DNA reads TGTGCCAGCAGACCACTAGCGGGAGCTTACAATGAGCAGTTCCTC. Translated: CASRPLAGAYNEQFL.

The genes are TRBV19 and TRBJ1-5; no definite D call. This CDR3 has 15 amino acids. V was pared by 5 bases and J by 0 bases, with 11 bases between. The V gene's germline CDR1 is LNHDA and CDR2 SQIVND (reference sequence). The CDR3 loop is CASSPGWASNQPQHF. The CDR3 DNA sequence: TGTGCCAGTAGTCCGGGGTGGGCTAGCAATCAGCCCCAGCATTTT.

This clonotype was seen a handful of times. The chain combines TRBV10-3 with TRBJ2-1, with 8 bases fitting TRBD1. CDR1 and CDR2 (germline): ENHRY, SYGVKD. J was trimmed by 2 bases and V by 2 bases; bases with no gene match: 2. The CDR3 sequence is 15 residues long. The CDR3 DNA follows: TGTGCCATCAGTGAGAGGACAGGGCCCTACAATGAGCAGTTCTTC. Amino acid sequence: CAISERTGPYNEQFF.

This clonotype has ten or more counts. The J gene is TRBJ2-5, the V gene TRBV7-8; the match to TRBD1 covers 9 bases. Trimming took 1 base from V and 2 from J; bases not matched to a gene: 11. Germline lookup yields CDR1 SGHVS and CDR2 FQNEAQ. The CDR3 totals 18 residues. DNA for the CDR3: TGTGCCAGCAGCTTAGAACGGACAGGGGAATTAGGGCAAGAGACCCAGTACTTC. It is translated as CASSLERTGELGQETQYF. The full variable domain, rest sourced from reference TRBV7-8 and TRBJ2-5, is GAGVSQSPRYKVAKRGQDVALRCDPISGHVSLFWYQQALGQGPEFLTYFQNEAQLDKSGLPSDRFFAERPEGSVSTLKIQRTQQEDSAVYLCASSLERTGELGQETQYFGPGTRLLVL.

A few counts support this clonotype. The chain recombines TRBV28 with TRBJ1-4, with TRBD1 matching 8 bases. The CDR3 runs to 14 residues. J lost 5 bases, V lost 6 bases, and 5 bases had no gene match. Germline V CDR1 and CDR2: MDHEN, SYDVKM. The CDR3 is CASRTGGANEKLFF. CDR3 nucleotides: TGTGCCAGCAGAACAGGGGGGGCGAATGAAAAACTGTTTTTT.

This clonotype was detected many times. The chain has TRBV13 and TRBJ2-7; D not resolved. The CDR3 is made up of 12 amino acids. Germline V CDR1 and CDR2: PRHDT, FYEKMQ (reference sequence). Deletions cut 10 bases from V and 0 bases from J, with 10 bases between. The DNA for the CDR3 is TGTGCCACCCCGGGCGTCTCCTACGAGCAGTACTTC. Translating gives CATPGVSYEQYF.

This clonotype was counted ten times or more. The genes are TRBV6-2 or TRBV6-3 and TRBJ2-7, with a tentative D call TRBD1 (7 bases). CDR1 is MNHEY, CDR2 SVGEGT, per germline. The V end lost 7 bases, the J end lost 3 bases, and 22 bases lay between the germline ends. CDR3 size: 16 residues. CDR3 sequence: CASTQGPRGALYEQYF. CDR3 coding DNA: TGTGCCAGCACCCAGGGCCCCAGGGGGGCCCTCTACGAGCAGTACTTC.

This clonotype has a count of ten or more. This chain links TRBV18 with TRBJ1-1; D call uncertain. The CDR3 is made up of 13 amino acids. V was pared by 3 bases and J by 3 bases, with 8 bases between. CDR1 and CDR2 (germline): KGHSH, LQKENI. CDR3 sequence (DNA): TGTGCCAGCTCACCCCTCGAGGACACTGAAGCTTTCTTT. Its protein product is CASSPLEDTEAFF.

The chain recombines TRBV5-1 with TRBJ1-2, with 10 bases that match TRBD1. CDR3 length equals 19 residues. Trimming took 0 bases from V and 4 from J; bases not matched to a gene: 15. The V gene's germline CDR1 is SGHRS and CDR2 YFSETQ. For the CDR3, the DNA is TGCGCCAGCAGCTTGGGTCTCCGGGACAGGGGATTTTTCGGCTATGGCTACACCTTC. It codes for CASSLGLRDRGFFGYGYTF.

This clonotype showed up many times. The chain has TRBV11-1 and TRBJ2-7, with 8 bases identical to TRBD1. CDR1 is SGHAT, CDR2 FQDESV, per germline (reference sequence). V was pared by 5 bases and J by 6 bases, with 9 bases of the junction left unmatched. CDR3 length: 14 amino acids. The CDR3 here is CASSRGQVAGEQYF. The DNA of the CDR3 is TGTGCCAGCAGCCGGGGACAGGTAGCCGGCGAGCAGTACTTC.